This TCR beta chain was found in a study of T-cell memory formation after mild COVID-19. Turning to this clonotype: Antigen specificity is unknown.

Findings and limits, study-wide: From day 15 to 85, contracting clones were balanced between CD4 and CD8, whereas later expanders leaned toward CD4+.

Amplification by 5'RACE using constant-segment primers produced TCR alpha and TCR beta cDNA libraries that carried sample barcodes and UMIs. From the 5' RACE reads, TCRdb called clonotypes with MiXCR, one entry per CDR3 protein. Among roughly 500,000 distinct CDR3 sequences listed, roughly 21% were seen once. Germline CDR1 is MNHNS and CDR2 is SASEGT. CDR3 size: 18 residues. Germline trimming cut 0 bases from V and 2 bases from J; bases unmatched to any gene: 7. What was sequenced was PBMCs or a T cell subset sorted from them (not recorded which). This sequence was found in an adult woman who had mild COVID-19 (a few samples of this study predate the infection). Cell type and time point are not known. The J gene is TRBJ2-1, the V gene TRBV6-1, with 10 nucleotides matching TRBD2. The CDR3 sequence is CASSEAVVAGGTYNEQFF. The CDR3, as DNA: TGTGCCAGCAGTGAAGCGGTAGTAGCGGGGGGTACCTACAATGAGCAGTTCTTC.